The next 27 T cell receptor beta chains were all read from a single sample in a study of CD8 T cells in Susac syndrome. Reverse transcription of about 0.5 to 1 ug RNA was performed with random hexamers. A single record per CDR3 protein comes from TCRdb applying MiXCR to the immunoSEQ multiplex PCR reads. The sample lists 250,000 to 350,000 distinct CDR3 sequences; 92% were seen once. Sequenced sample: CD4+ T cells from PBMCs. All receptors come from a human donor with multiple sclerosis.

This chain uses TRBV2 with TRBJ2-1; the match to TRBD1 covers 9 bases. CDR3 length equals 16 residues. Trimming cost V 6 bases and J 7 bases; bases outside gene matches: 13. Germline V gene data show CDR1 as SNHLY and CDR2 as FYNNEI. This CDR3 reads CASSANIGTGRNEQFF. CDR3 DNA: TGTGCCAGCAGCGCCAATATCGGGACAGGGCGAAATGAGCAGTTCTTC.

CDR3 sequence: CASSSTPATGGLKLFF. DNA of the CDR3: TGTGCCAGCAGCTCCACCCCAGCGACAGGGGGACTGAAGCTTTTCTTT. The chain carries TRBV11-1 and TRBJ1-1; 9 bases map to TRBD1. The germline V gene has CDR1 SGHAT and CDR2 FQDESV (reference sequence). V gave up 4 bases and J gave up 13 bases; unmatched junction bases: 19. The CDR3 has 16 amino acids.

The chain has TRBV7-2 and TRBJ1-2; no firm D call. The CDR3 covers 14 residues. CDR1 SGHTA and CDR2 FQGNSA come from the germline V gene. V dropped 1 base and J dropped 2 bases, with 8 bases sitting between them. This CDR3 is CASSLGNSNYGYTF. Here the CDR3 DNA reads TGTGCCAGCAGCTTAGGAAATAGCAACTATGGCTACACCTTC.

V usage is TRBV5-1 and J usage is TRBJ2-7, with D tentatively TRBD1 or TRBD2 (5 bases each). Germline CDR1 reads SGHRS; CDR2 reads YFSETQ. CDR3 size: 15 residues. Trimming took off 6 bases at V and 2 bases at J, with 18 bases between the two ends. The CDR3 coding sequence is TGCGCCAGCACCCTCGGGGCAGACAATACCTACGAGCAGTACTTC. Its translation: CASTLGADNTYEQYF.

This clonotype was counted once. The chain uses TRBV20-1 and TRBJ1-5; TRBD1 agrees at 7 bases. The J segment lost 6 bases and the V segment lost 4 bases, leaving 15 bases of the junction unmatched. From germline, CDR1 is DFQATT and CDR2 SNEGSKA (reference sequence). CDR3 length equals 16 residues. CDR3 residues: CSATPPGQVSFQPQHF. DNA for the CDR3: TGCAGTGCTACCCCGCCAGGACAGGTCAGCTTTCAGCCCCAGCATTTT.

The chain recombines TRBV6-6 with TRBJ2-7; D is ambiguous. The CDR3 runs 13 residues. Germline values: CDR1 MNHNY, CDR2 SVGAGI (reference sequence). Trimming removed 5 bases from V and 3 bases from J, with 11 bases in between. DNA for the CDR3: TGTGCCAGCAGTGCGCAGCAGAGCTACGAGCAGTACTTC. It encodes CASSAQQSYEQYF.

The chain has TRBV9 and TRBJ2-3; D remains unclear. The CDR3 has 15 residues. V dropped 0 bases and J dropped 1 base, with 9 bases sitting between them. Germline V gives CDR1 SGDLS, CDR2 YYNGEE. The CDR3 loop is CASSVGPGGTDTQYF. The CDR3 nucleotides read TGTGCCAGCAGCGTAGGGCCCGGCGGCACAGATACGCAGTATTTT.

The rearrangement uses TRBV20-1 and TRBJ2-4; maybe TRBD2 (6 bases). Trimming left V 5 bases short and J 1 base short, with 9 bases between. The CDR3 has 13 residues. Germline values: CDR1 DFQATT, CDR2 SNEGSKA (reference sequence). The CDR3 DNA is TGCAGTGCTCACCGGGAGGCCAAAAACATTCAGTACTTC. Encoded protein: CSAHREAKNIQYF.

V usage is TRBV3-1 and J usage is TRBJ1-3; D remains unclear. Germline V lookup: CDR1 LGHDT, CDR2 YNNKEL (reference sequence). Trimming took 4 bases from V and 4 from J, leaving 11 bases between them. This CDR3 is 14 amino acids long. CDR3 sequence reads: CASSLADGGNTIYF. The CDR3 DNA is TGTGCCAGCAGCCTAGCGGACGGCGGAAACACCATATATTTT.

The V call is TRBV12-3 or TRBV12-4, the J call TRBJ2-5; 9 nucleotides align to TRBD1. There are 14 residues in the CDR3. Trimming cost V 5 bases and J 3 bases; bases outside gene matches: 4. CDR3 nucleotide sequence: TGTGCCAGCAGTCGGTGGACAGGGGAAGAGACCCAGTACTTC. Protein: CASSRWTGEETQYF.

The rearrangement links TRBV24-1 to TRBJ2-3; no definite D call. V lost 10 bases and J 5 bases, leaving 12 bases between the germline ends. Germline lookup yields CDR1 KGHDR and CDR2 SFDVKD. The CDR3 loop spans 12 amino acids. The chain's CDR3 is CATLSERDTQYF. For the CDR3, the DNA is TGTGCCACTCTCTCGGAGCGAGATACGCAGTATTTT.

V is TRBV29-1 and J is TRBJ1-3; the D gene is possibly TRBD1 (5 bases). Germline V lookup: CDR1 SQVTM, CDR2 ANQGSEA. The CDR3 covers 15 residues. Trimming left V 2 bases short and J 1 base short, with 12 bases between. CDR3 sequence (DNA): TGCAGCGTTGAACTCGGGACGGGTTCTGGAAACACCATATATTTT. This codes for CSVELGTGSGNTIYF.

The chain is built from TRBV6-5 and TRBJ2-3, with D possibly TRBD1 on 5 matching bases. There are 15 residues in the CDR3. Trimming shortened V by 8 bases and J by 1 base, and 16 bases separated the two germline ends. The V gene's germline CDR1 is MNHEY and CDR2 SVGAGI. The DNA for the CDR3 is TGTGCCAGCCGACCCGGTGCAGGGCGCACAGATACGCAGTATTTT. Translating it yields CASRPGAGRTDTQYF.

This chain uses TRBV2 with TRBJ2-1; TRBD2 agrees at 8 bases. The CDR3 is 15 residues long. V shed 6 bases, J shed 6 bases, and the junction held 10 bases outside the gene matches. Looked up from germline, CDR1 is SNHLY and CDR2 is FYNNEI. The CDR3 here is CASRNGLAGRNEQFF. In DNA form, the CDR3 reads TGTGCCAGCAGGAACGGTCTAGCGGGCCGCAATGAGCAGTTCTTC.

This clonotype was seen a few times. J is TRBJ1-6 and V is TRBV5-4; D might be TRBD1 (6 bases). The germline CDR1 and CDR2 sequences are SGHNT and YYREEE (reference sequence). The ends were cut back, 4 bases at V and 6 bases at J, with 11 bases in the middle. This CDR3 has 14 residues. CDR3 sequence: CASSPGTTNSPLHF. For the CDR3, the DNA is TGTGCCAGCAGCCCCGGGACAACTAATTCACCCCTCCACTTT. Complete variable domain (other parts from reference TRBV5-4 and TRBJ1-6): ETGVTQSPTHLIKTRGQQVTLRCSSQSGHNTVSWYQQALGQGPQFIFQYYREEENGRGNFPPRFSGLQFPNYSSELNVNALELDDSALYLCASSPGTTNSPLHFGNGTRLTVT.

The chain is built from TRBV3-1 and TRBJ2-5; 8 nucleotides match TRBD2. V lost 6 bases and J lost 2; bases outside the gene matches: 5. This CDR3 region has 14 residues. The germline V gene encodes CDR1 LGHDT and CDR2 YNNKEL (reference sequence). The CDR3 protein is CASSNRGGQETQYF. The CDR3 nucleotides read TGTGCCAGCAGTAACCGGGGGGGACAAGAGACCCAGTACTTC.

The table lists this clonotype with a few counts. The rearrangement links TRBV25-1 to TRBJ2-7, with D perhaps TRBD2 (6 bases). From germline, CDR1 is MGHDK and CDR2 SYGVNS. The CDR3 is made up of 15 amino acids. V was cut by 2 bases and J by 1 base, with 12 bases left in between. In nucleotides, the CDR3 is TGTGCCAGCAGTGAAGGCTTCCGGGAGTCCTACGAGCAGTACTTC. Protein sequence: CASSEGFRESYEQYF.

The V and J genes are TRBV12-3 or TRBV12-4 and TRBJ1-5; possible D gene TRBD1, 6 bases. The CDR3 is 16 residues long. With 3 bases removed from V and 3 bases from J, the gap between germline ends came to 15 bases. The CDR3 region is CASSFAAGQLNQPQHF. DNA of the CDR3: TGTGCCAGCAGTTTCGCGGCCGGACAGCTCAATCAGCCCCAGCATTTT.

The chain uses TRBV7-9 and TRBJ1-2; D gene unclear. The CDR3 extends over 16 amino acids. V was clipped by 5 bases and J by 3 bases, with 19 bases between them. CDR1 and CDR2 from the germline V gene are SEHNR and FQNEAQ (reference sequence). The CDR3 loop is CASSPRSRITDYGYTF. CDR3 in DNA: TGTGCCAGCAGCCCAAGGTCTCGAATTACGGACTATGGCTACACCTTC. Supplemented by reference TRBV7-9 and TRBJ1-2, the full variable domain reads DTGVSQNPRHKITKRGQNVTFRCDPISEHNRLYWYRQTLGQGPEFLTYFQNEAQLEKSRLLSDRFSAERPKGSFSTLEIQRTEQGDSAMYLCASSPRSRITDYGYTFGSGTRLTVV.

The V call is TRBV5-1, the J call TRBJ1-2; possibly TRBD1 for D (6 bases). The CDR3 is 13 amino acids. V lost 3 bases, J lost 3 bases, and 9 bases lay in between. Germline lookup yields CDR1 SGHRS and CDR2 YFSETQ. CDR3 nucleotide sequence: TGCGCCAGCAGCTCCCGACAGGACTATGGCTACACCTTC. Translating gives CASSSRQDYGYTF.

V gene TRBV6-1 combines with J gene TRBJ1-3; D unresolved. Trimming left V 4 bases short and J 0 bases short, with 10 bases between. CDR3 length equals 15 residues. The germline V gene has CDR1 MNHNS and CDR2 SASEGT. CDR3 residues: CASSGQPSSGNTIYF. In nucleotides, the CDR3 is TGTGCCAGCAGTGGGCAGCCTAGCTCTGGAAACACCATATATTTT.

The chain uses TRBV19 and TRBJ1-4; 7 nucleotides line up with TRBD1. Per the germline V gene, CDR1 is LNHDA and CDR2 is SQIVND (reference sequence). After removal of 8 bases from V and 3 bases from J, the junction contained 3 bases not matched to a gene. The CDR3 loop spans 13 amino acids. CDR3 nucleotide sequence: TGTGCCAGTCGAAGGGGGCCTAATGAAAAACTGTTTTTT. As protein: CASRRGPNEKLFF.

J is TRBJ2-3 and V is TRBV7-9; D remains unclear. The V and J ends lost 5 bases and 2 bases respectively, with 17 bases between them. This CDR3 region has 16 residues. Germline V gives CDR1 SEHNR, CDR2 FQNEAQ (reference sequence). CDR3 nucleotide sequence: TGTGCCAGCAGCCCGAGAGTGGTCTACTCCACAGATACGCAGTATTTT. Translation: CASSPRVVYSTDTQYF. The whole variable domain, filled in from reference TRBV7-9 and TRBJ2-3, reads DTGVSQNPRHKITKRGQNVTFRCDPISEHNRLYWYRQTLGQGPEFLTYFQNEAQLEKSRLLSDRFSAERPKGSFSTLEIQRTEQGDSAMYLCASSPRVVYSTDTQYFGPGTRLTVL.

The V gene is TRBV7-2, the J gene TRBJ1-4; D might be TRBD1 (5 bases). Germline CDR1 is SGHTA and CDR2 is FQGNSA. V lost 2 bases to trimming and J lost 1 base, with 11 bases between them. CDR3 length: 16 residues. The DNA of the CDR3 is TGTGCCAGCAGCTTATGGTCAGGGCGAACTAATGAAAAACTGTTTTTT. This gives the protein CASSLWSGRTNEKLFF. Filled out from reference TRBV7-2 and TRBJ1-4, the complete variable domain reads GAGVSQSPSNKVTEKGKDVELRCDPISGHTALYWYRQSLGQGLEFLIYFQGNSAPDKSGLPSDRFSAERTGGSVSTLTIQRTQQEDSAVYLCASSLWSGRTNEKLFFGSGTQLSVL.

V and J are TRBV20-1 and TRBJ1-5, with a possible D match to TRBD1 (6 bases). The germline V gene encodes CDR1 DFQATT and CDR2 SNEGSKA (reference sequence). This CDR3 has 14 amino acids. V was trimmed by 3 bases and J by 3 bases, leaving 12 bases between them. CDR3 coding DNA: TGCAGTGCTAGCCCCGACAGGCCCAATCAGCCCCAGCATTTT. Translation: CSASPDRPNQPQHF.

The rearrangement uses TRBV20-1 and TRBJ2-7; 14 bases line up with TRBD2. Germline CDR1 and CDR2: DFQATT and SNEGSKA (reference sequence). This CDR3 is built from 17 residues. With V trimmed by 6 bases and J by 5 bases, 15 bases remained unmatched. The CDR3 spells CSAFPGLAGELVHEQYF. Written as DNA, the CDR3 is TGCAGTGCCTTCCCGGGACTAGCGGGAGAATTGGTCCACGAGCAGTACTTC.

The V and J genes are TRBV19 and TRBJ2-7; either TRBD1 or TRBD2 may fit D (5 bases each). This CDR3 has 14 residues. Between the trimmed V and J ends, which lost 1 base and 0 bases, there was a span of 7 bases. Germline V gives CDR1 LNHDA, CDR2 SQIVND (reference sequence). The CDR3 region is CASSIVGTSYEQYF. The DNA for the CDR3 is TGTGCCAGTAGTATAGTGGGGACCTCCTACGAGCAGTACTTC.